Following are 3 T cell receptor beta chains from one sample sequenced in a study of early T cells in non-severe SARS-CoV-2 infection. From the 5' RACE reads, TCRdb called clonotypes with MiXCR, one entry per CDR3 protein. The sample includes 60,000 or so distinct CDR3 sequences, about 10% of them seen just once. Input material: whole blood. The source of these receptors is an adult who was a healthcare worker with PCR-confirmed SARS-CoV-2 infection or an uninfected control (not recorded which).

This clonotype was seen many times. The chain employs TRBV7-3 and TRBJ2-1, with D tentatively TRBD1 or TRBD2 (5 bases each). CDR1 and CDR2 from the germline V gene are SGHTA and FQGTGA. This CDR3 has 16 amino acids. Trimming cost V 5 bases and J 0 bases, with 14 bases left between them. The DNA for the CDR3 is TGTGCCAGCAGCCCCGAGGGGACGAGCTCCTACAATGAGCAGTTCTTC. Translated: CASSPEGTSSYNEQFF. Together with reference TRBV7-3 and TRBJ2-1, the CDR3 gives the full variable domain: GAGVSQTPSNKVTEKGKYVELRCDPISGHTALYWYRQSLGQGPEFLIYFQGTGAADDSGLPNDRFFAVRPEGSVSTLKIQRTERGDSAVYLCASSPEGTSSYNEQFFGPGTRLTVL.

This clonotype was seen repeatedly, ten times or more. The gene calls are TRBV28 and TRBJ2-7; the D is unclear. V lost 2 bases to trimming and J lost 6 bases, with 17 bases between them. The CDR3 spans 15 residues. Germline loops: CDR1 MDHEN, CDR2 SYDVKM. DNA for the CDR3: TGTGCCAGCAGTTTAGTCTCAAGACCCCGGTCCGAGCAGTACTTC. Protein sequence: CASSLVSRPRSEQYF.

The gene calls are TRBV6-1 and TRBJ1-6; D possibly corresponds to TRBD1 (6 bases). Per the germline V gene, CDR1 is MNHNS and CDR2 is SASEGT. The V and J ends lost 7 bases and 4 bases respectively, with 11 bases between them. The CDR3 length is 14 residues. Here the CDR3 DNA reads TGTGCCAGCACCAGGACAGAGTATAATTCACCCCTCCACTTT. This encodes CASTRTEYNSPLHF.